These T cell receptor beta chains were read from a single sample in a study of vaccination effects on CD4 cells after COVID-19. Produced via immunoSEQ multiplex PCR; TCRdb's table is partial and in-frame only. The sample includes 20,000 to 30,000 clones, around 82% of them seen just once. For these TCRs, the target antigens are not known. Sample: CD4+ T cells from PBMCs cultured with HCoV-NL63 spike peptides, taken before COVID-19 vaccination. The receptors originated from a human donor who had a prior SARS-CoV-2 infection. The CDR3 runs from the conserved cysteine through the conserved F or W. D genes are given only for firm matches.

cdr3_aa: CASSRGDSSFSSYNEQFF; cdr3_nt: TGCGCCAGCAGCAGGGGGGACTCTTCCTTCTCCTCCTACAATGAGCAGTTCTTC; v_call: TRBV5-1; j_call: TRBJ2-1; d_call: NA
cdr3_aa: CASSPTSGNTGELFF; cdr3_nt: TGTGCCAGCAGCCCAACTAGCGGGAACACCGGGGAGCTGTTTTTT; v_call: TRBV7-3; j_call: TRBJ2-2; d_call: TRBD2
cdr3_aa: CAWSIQGRDSNQPQHF; cdr3_nt: TGTGCCTGGAGTATCCAGGGTAGGGATAGCAATCAGCCCCAGCATTTT; v_call: TRBV30; j_call: TRBJ1-5; d_call: NA
cdr3_aa: CASSYSLGAGDTQYF; cdr3_nt: TGTGCCAGCAGTTACTCGTTGGGGGCGGGAGATACGCAGTATTTT; v_call: TRBV6-5; j_call: TRBJ2-3; d_call: NA
cdr3_aa: CASSSIYRGGFTEAFF; cdr3_nt: TGTGCCAGCAGCTCCATTTACAGGGGGGGGTTCACTGAAGCTTTCTTT; v_call: TRBV7-8; j_call: TRBJ1-1; d_call: TRBD1
cdr3_aa: CASKTGGSPLHF; cdr3_nt: TGTGCCAGTAAGACAGGGGGCTCACCCCTCCACTTT; v_call: TRBV19; j_call: TRBJ1-6; d_call: TRBD1
cdr3_aa: CAWSVGQIDTQYF; cdr3_nt: TGTGCCTGGAGTGTAGGACAGATAGATACGCAGTATTTT; v_call: TRBV30; j_call: TRBJ2-3; d_call: NA
cdr3_aa: CASSLYPDQPQHF; cdr3_nt: TGTGCCAGCAGCTTGTATCCGGATCAGCCCCAGCATTTT; v_call: TRBV11-3; j_call: TRBJ1-5; d_call: NA
cdr3_aa: CASSVDHGVLPLHF; cdr3_nt: TGTGCCAGCAGCGTAGACCATGGAGTTTTGCCCCTCCACTTT; v_call: TRBV9; j_call: TRBJ1-6; d_call: NA
cdr3_aa: CASSYSNTALNTEAFF; cdr3_nt: TGTGCCAGCAGTTACTCGAACACAGCCTTGAACACTGAAGCTTTCTTT; v_call: TRBV6-5; j_call: TRBJ1-1; d_call: NA
cdr3_aa: CASSPDHIYTEAFF; cdr3_nt: TGTGCCAGCAGTCCCGACCACATCTACACTGAAGCTTTCTTT; v_call: TRBV6-5; j_call: TRBJ1-1; d_call: NA
cdr3_aa: CASSLAYTGVYNEQFF; cdr3_nt: TGTGCCAGCAGCTTAGCTTATACGGGAGTTTACAATGAGCAGTTCTTC; v_call: TRBV7-9; j_call: TRBJ2-1; d_call: NA